This entry lists 7 T cell receptor beta chains sequenced from one sample in a study of T-cell memory formation after mild COVID-19. TCRdb independently ran MiXCR on the 5' RACE reads; one entry per CDR3 protein. The sample lists approximately 270,000 distinct CDR3 sequences, under 20% occurring once. The specimen sequenced was PBMCs or a T cell subset sorted from them (not recorded which). The receptors shown here come from a man aged 18-30 years who had mild COVID-19 (a few samples of this study predate the infection). Cell type and time point are not known.

The rearrangement uses TRBV5-1 and TRBJ2-1; a weak D match, TRBD2 (5 bases). V shed 0 bases and J shed 5 bases, with 12 bases lying between them. Germline CDR1 reads SGHRS; CDR2 reads YFSETQ. CDR3 length: 15 amino acids. CDR3 sequence reads: CASSLGDFGDNEQFF. The CDR3 DNA sequence: TGCGCCAGCAGCTTGGGGGATTTCGGGGACAATGAGCAGTTCTTC.

This clonotype was counted at least ten times. The chain links TRBV12-3 or TRBV12-4 to TRBJ2-7; D is perhaps TRBD1 (5 bases). The CDR3 loop spans 12 amino acids. V lost 5 bases and J 5 bases, leaving 10 bases between the germline ends. Here the CDR3 reads CASSGQGNEQYF. Written as DNA, the CDR3 is TGTGCCAGCAGTGGGCAGGGCAACGAGCAGTACTTC.

This chain uses TRBV28 with TRBJ1-2; the match to TRBD1 covers 7 bases. The CDR3 runs 14 residues. The germline CDR1 and CDR2 sequences are MDHEN and SYDVKM. V shed 6 bases, J shed 2 bases, and the junction held 6 bases outside the gene matches. Written as DNA, the CDR3 is TGTGCCAGCAGACCAGGGGGGGCCAACTATGGCTACACCTTC. Protein: CASRPGGANYGYTF.

The chain employs TRBV10-3 and TRBJ2-5, with 9 positions matching TRBD2. Per the germline V gene, CDR1 is ENHRY and CDR2 is SYGVKD. V was clipped by 4 bases and J by 5 bases; unmatched bases: 8. This CDR3 contains 15 residues. The CDR3 DNA is TGTGCCATCAGTGTCCGCGGGGGGGCCGGGGAGACCCAGTACTTC. Its translation is CAISVRGGAGETQYF.

The V gene is TRBV7-2, the J gene TRBJ1-2; D gene unclear. The CDR3 consists of 16 residues. CDR1 is SGHTA and CDR2 is FQGNSA in the germline V gene. V lost 2 bases, J lost 5 bases, and 18 bases lay in between. The CDR3 DNA reads TGTGCCAGCAGCTTACTTGGTCTTGGCCCGCGGTATGGCTACACCTTC. The encoded protein is CASSLLGLGPRYGYTF.

Ten or more counts support this clonotype. The chain couples TRBV9 to TRBJ2-3; 9 positions match TRBD2. V lost 2 bases to trimming and J lost 0 bases; unmatched junction nucleotides: 7. This CDR3 comprises 17 residues. From germline, CDR1 is SGDLS and CDR2 YYNGEE. The CDR3 DNA sequence: TGTGCCAGCAGCGTTTTGCGGGGGGGCAGAAGCACAGATACGCAGTATTTT. Its translation is CASSVLRGGRSTDTQYF.

The chain is built from TRBV6-6 and TRBJ2-2; 9 bases are shared with TRBD1. This CDR3 region has 16 residues. Germline loops: CDR1 MNHNY, CDR2 SVGAGI (reference sequence). The junction had 6 bases not matched to a gene; V was cut back by 6 bases and J by 1 base. The CDR3 DNA reads TGTGCCAGCAGCGGACCGGGACAGGGGAACACCGGGGAGCTGTTTTTT. Translated: CASSGPGQGNTGELFF.